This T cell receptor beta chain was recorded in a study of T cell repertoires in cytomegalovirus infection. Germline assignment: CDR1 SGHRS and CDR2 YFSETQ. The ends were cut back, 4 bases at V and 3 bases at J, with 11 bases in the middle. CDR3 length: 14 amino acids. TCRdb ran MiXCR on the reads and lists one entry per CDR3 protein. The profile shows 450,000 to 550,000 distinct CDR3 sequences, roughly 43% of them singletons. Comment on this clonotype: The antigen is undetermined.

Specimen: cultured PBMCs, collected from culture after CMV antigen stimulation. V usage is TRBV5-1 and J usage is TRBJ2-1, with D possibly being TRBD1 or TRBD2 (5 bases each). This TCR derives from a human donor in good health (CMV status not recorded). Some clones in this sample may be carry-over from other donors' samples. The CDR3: CASSPYGGYNEQFF. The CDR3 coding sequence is TGCGCCAGCAGCCCCTATGGGGGCTACAATGAGCAGTTCTTC.